These T cell receptor beta chains were read from a single sample in a study of blood T cell repertoires in COVID-19. Profiling relied on immunoSEQ multiplex PCR, and the TCRdb table lists in-frame clones only, not all of them. The sample shows under 80,000 clones, just under 95% of them seen only once. What was sequenced was peripheral blood. These receptors all come from a human donor in a cohort sampled during active COVID-19. Both conserved end residues are trimmed from each CDR3. The order of the fields is J gene, V gene, CDR3 protein.

J gene: TRBJ1-5; V gene: TRBV6-5; CDR3 protein: ASTGESAQH
J gene: TRBJ2-1; V gene: TRBV19; CDR3 protein: ASSPLDSGGINEQF
J gene: TRBJ2-7; V gene: TRBV7-3; CDR3 protein: ASSLGLGSTYEQY
J gene: TRBJ2-3; V gene: TRBV9; CDR3 protein: ASSPEGTSPSTDTQY
J gene: TRBJ2-5; V gene: TRBV7-9; CDR3 protein: ASSAPLGGDTQY
J gene: TRBJ2-7; V gene: TRBV19; CDR3 protein: ASSIQGAVYEQY
J gene: TRBJ1-4; V gene: TRBV5-5; CDR3 protein: ASQKQGVNEKLF
J gene: TRBJ2-7; V gene: TRBV7-9; CDR3 protein: ASSSFWGQEYEQY
J gene: TRBJ1-6; V gene: TRBV9; CDR3 protein: ASSPRTGASSPLH
J gene: TRBJ1-2; V gene: TRBV15; CDR3 protein: ATSRVAGVSGGYT
J gene: TRBJ1-1; V gene: TRBV7-8; CDR3 protein: ASSLVAVRMNTEAF
J gene: TRBJ1-5; V gene: TRBV6-5; CDR3 protein: ASSPGTGGNQPQH
J gene: TRBJ1-2; V gene: TRBV6-5; CDR3 protein: ASSYSGGRGYT
J gene: TRBJ2-5; V gene: TRBV27; CDR3 protein: ASSLSTGQETQY
J gene: TRBJ2-3; V gene: TRBV5-1; CDR3 protein: ASSWGRGSEDTQY
J gene: TRBJ2-7; V gene: TRBV5-5; CDR3 protein: ASSLAGNPPTYEQY
J gene: TRBJ2-1; V gene: TRBV6-2/TRBV6-3; CDR3 protein: ASSGLDPYNEQF
J gene: TRBJ1-2; V gene: TRBV4-1; CDR3 protein: ASSQQSQGNYGHT
J gene: TRBJ2-7; V gene: TRBV7-8; CDR3 protein: ASSLTLDRVYEQY
J gene: TRBJ2-1; V gene: TRBV12-3/TRBV12-4; CDR3 protein: ASSFTGPNEQF
J gene: TRBJ2-7; V gene: TRBV3-1/TRBV3-2; CDR3 protein: ASSPPTGRTYEQY
J gene: TRBJ2-5; V gene: TRBV5-1; CDR3 protein: ASSLTSAEQETQY
J gene: TRBJ2-3; V gene: TRBV19; CDR3 protein: ASSDTGTSGRTGPTDTQY
J gene: TRBJ2-3; V gene: TRBV28; CDR3 protein: ATGRITDTQY
J gene: TRBJ2-3; V gene: TRBV28; CDR3 protein: ATTGLTQY
J gene: TRBJ1-6; V gene: TRBV28; CDR3 protein: ASREGASPLH
J gene: TRBJ1-1; V gene: TRBV5-4; CDR3 protein: ASSLWGGRNTEAF
J gene: TRBJ1-1; V gene: TRBV18; CDR3 protein: ASSQGGTNEAF
J gene: TRBJ2-1; V gene: TRBV5-6; CDR3 protein: ASSLPGVSEQF
J gene: TRBJ2-7; V gene: TRBV5-1; CDR3 protein: ASSLAEGTPTYEQY
J gene: TRBJ2-3; V gene: TRBV5-5; CDR3 protein: ASIQSGTSGSRTDTQY
J gene: TRBJ1-2; V gene: TRBV11-2; CDR3 protein: ASSPHWGDRSNYGYT
J gene: TRBJ2-1; V gene: TRBV7-8; CDR3 protein: ASSPSLAGGTSYNEQF
J gene: TRBJ2-7; V gene: TRBV2; CDR3 protein: ASSTSLAGLPPEQY
J gene: TRBJ2-7; V gene: TRBV11-2; CDR3 protein: ASSSPSGSLYEQY
J gene: TRBJ2-3; V gene: TRBV7-8; CDR3 protein: ASSFPGDTQY
J gene: TRBJ2-5; V gene: TRBV4-2; CDR3 protein: ASSQERGGQETQY
J gene: TRBJ2-3; V gene: TRBV15; CDR3 protein: ATSRDRNSPSTDTQY
J gene: TRBJ2-2; V gene: TRBV7-2; CDR3 protein: ASSLIGGRGGGELF
J gene: TRBJ2-6; V gene: TRBV15; CDR3 protein: ATSGAISGANVLT
J gene: TRBJ2-3; V gene: TRBV7-9; CDR3 protein: ASSLWGLAGGQGDTQY